The next 25 T cell receptor beta chains were all read from a single sample in a study of response to subunit inactivated influenza vaccine. TCRdb re-analysed the RT-PCR reads in MiXCR, keeping a single row per CDR3 protein. The sample has around 710,000 distinct CDR3 sequences; approximately 15% are singletons. The sample was PBMCs from blood, taken around two weeks before vaccination. These receptor sequences come from a man aged 45-65 years who received an inactivated influenza vaccine.

This clonotype was seen only a few times. The gene calls are TRBV28 and TRBJ2-3; D gene ambiguous. Trimming took off 3 bases at V and 6 bases at J, with 16 bases between the two ends. Germline V gene lookup returns CDR1 MDHEN and CDR2 SYDVKM. The CDR3 is 15 amino acids. The CDR3 sequence: CASSFVGSSWDTQYF. DNA for the CDR3: TGTGCCAGCAGTTTTGTGGGCTCCTCATGGGATACGCAGTATTTT.

Only a few counts were recorded for this clonotype. The chain has TRBV7-9 and TRBJ2-4; D is possibly TRBD1 (6 bases). From germline, CDR1 is SEHNR and CDR2 FQNEAQ (reference sequence). Trimming took 5 bases from V and 8 from J, leaving 10 bases between them. The CDR3 spans 12 residues. CDR3 sequence reads: CASSQQGDIQYF. The CDR3 DNA sequence: TGTGCCAGCAGCCAACAGGGAGACATTCAGTACTTC.

The V gene is TRBV4-1, the J gene TRBJ1-4; a weak D match, TRBD1 (5 bases). CDR1 and CDR2 from the germline V gene are MGHRA and YSYEKL. With 1 base removed from V and 0 bases from J, the gap between germline ends came to 6 bases. The CDR3 runs to 15 residues. The CDR3 is CASSQGGATNEKLFF. CDR3 nucleotide sequence: TGCGCCAGCAGCCAAGGAGGGGCAACTAATGAAAAACTGTTTTTT.

This clonotype was detected only a few times. Here the CDR3 DNA reads TGTGCCAGTAGTATCCTTCCAGCGGGAGCGGGCTACAATGAGCAGTTCTTC. Residues: CASSILPAGAGYNEQFF. The chain has TRBV19 and TRBJ2-1; 8 bases match TRBD2. The V gene's germline CDR1 is LNHDA and CDR2 SQIVND (reference sequence). Germline trimming cut 3 bases from V and 3 bases from J; bases unmatched to any gene: 10. This CDR3 has 17 residues.

This clonotype was counted only a few times. The chain couples TRBV7-8 to TRBJ1-6; possibly TRBD1 for D (5 bases). The CDR3 has 14 residues. CDR1 is SGHVS and CDR2 is FQNEAQ in the germline V gene. Trimming removed 0 bases at V and 7 bases at J, with 7 bases between. The CDR3 bases are TGTGCCAGCAGCTTAGCTCAGGGCAATTCACCCCTCCACTTT. It yields the protein CASSLAQGNSPLHF.

This clonotype was detected many times. The chain links TRBV6-5 to TRBJ1-4; 7 positions agree with TRBD1. This CDR3 region has 14 residues. V dropped 7 bases and J dropped 3; count of bases not matched to a gene: 5. Germline CDR1 MNHEY, CDR2 SVGAGI. The DNA of the CDR3 is TGTGCCAGCAATTCAGGGACAGCTAATGAAAAACTGTTTTTT. Its translation: CASNSGTANEKLFF.

This clonotype was seen a handful of times. J is TRBJ2-7 and V is TRBV12-3 or TRBV12-4; D might be TRBD2 (5 bases). This CDR3 contains 14 residues. V was cut by 3 bases and J by 6 bases, with 15 bases left in between. The CDR3 DNA reads as TGTGCCAGCAGTTTGCTAGCTGGCATGGGCGAGCAGTACTTC. Translating gives CASSLLAGMGEQYF.

This clonotype was seen a handful of times. The CDR3 protein is CASSPGTGVLDEQYF. The CDR3 DNA follows: TGCGCCAGCAGCCCTGGGACAGGGGTTTTGGACGAGCAGTACTTC. The chain employs TRBV5-1 and TRBJ2-7; 10 bases match TRBD1. CDR1 and CDR2 from the germline V gene are SGHRS and YFSETQ. The ends lost 4 bases at V and 5 bases at J; junction bases unmatched: 9. The CDR3 spans 15 residues.

This clonotype was picked up a small number of times. The V gene is TRBV11-2, the J gene TRBJ2-3, with D maybe TRBD2 (5 bases). The CDR3 totals 14 residues. The germline V and J ends were trimmed by 4 bases and 6 bases, with 14 bases remaining between them. Germline CDR1 SGHAT, CDR2 FQNNGV. CDR3 residues: CASSSVDWEDTQYF. CDR3 in DNA: TGTGCCAGCAGCTCGGTCGACTGGGAGGATACGCAGTATTTT.

V gene TRBV4-1 combines with J gene TRBJ2-5; TRBD1 matches 10 bases. This CDR3 has 19 residues. The germline gives CDR1 MGHRA, CDR2 YSYEKL. V was pared by 2 bases and J by 0 bases, with 12 bases of the junction left unmatched. For the CDR3, the DNA is TGCGCCAGCAGCCAATATGGAGCTCCGGGACAGGGGTACCAAGAGACCCAGTACTTC. This gives the protein CASSQYGAPGQGYQETQYF.

This clonotype turned up a few times. The rearrangement uses TRBV11-2 and TRBJ2-7; TRBD1 aligns across 7 bases. Trimming at V came to 0 bases and at J to 1 base, leaving 3 bases not matched to a gene. Germline lookup yields CDR1 SGHAT and CDR2 FQNNGV. The CDR3 has 15 residues. CDR3 amino acids: CASSLDTGVSYEQYF. In DNA, the CDR3 is TGTGCCAGCAGCTTAGATACAGGGGTTTCCTACGAGCAGTACTTC.

This clonotype was observed a few times. The chain links TRBV12-3 or TRBV12-4 to TRBJ1-4; no firm D call. The CDR3 is made up of 11 amino acids. Trimming removed 6 bases from V and 6 bases from J, with 5 bases in between. The CDR3 DNA reads TGTGCCAGCAGGGGAGATGAAAAACTGTTTTTT. Translation gives CASRGDEKLFF.

The rearrangement joins TRBV14 to TRBJ2-1, with D hard to call. Germline-derived CDR1 and CDR2 are SGHDN and FVKESK. Trimming took 2 bases from V and 9 from J, leaving 17 bases between them. The CDR3 totals 15 residues. CDR3 in amino acids: CASSQSLLLVGEQFF. The CDR3 nucleotides read TGTGCCAGCAGCCAAAGTCTCCTACTCGTGGGTGAGCAGTTCTTC.

This clonotype turned up a few times. The gene calls are TRBV27 and TRBJ2-5; the D gene is possibly TRBD1 (5 bases). The CDR3 totals 15 residues. In germline, CDR1 is MNHEY, CDR2 SMNVEV (reference sequence). V dropped 6 bases and J dropped 4 bases, with 18 bases sitting between them. The chain's CDR3 is CASSPGLARAETQYF. The CDR3 coding sequence is TGTGCCAGCAGCCCAGGGTTAGCCCGGGCAGAGACCCAGTACTTC.

The table lists this clonotype with a few counts. The rearrangement links TRBV6-5 to TRBJ2-1; the D gene could be TRBD1 or TRBD2 (5 bases each). CDR1 is MNHEY, CDR2 SVGAGI, per germline. Trimming took 8 bases from V and 12 from J, leaving 17 bases between them. This CDR3 spans 12 amino acids. The CDR3 DNA follows: TGTGCCAGCGGCCCTAGAAGGGACGGGCAGTTCTTC. Translating gives CASGPRRDGQFF.

The J gene is TRBJ2-1, the V gene TRBV29-1; TRBD2 agrees at 10 bases. The CDR3 loop spans 13 amino acids. The germline V gene has CDR1 SQVTM and CDR2 ANQGSEA. The V and J ends lost 3 bases and 8 bases, in that order; junction bases with no gene match: 4. DNA for the CDR3: TGCAGCGTTGAGGCTAGCGGGGGACATGAGCAGTTCTTC. Translation: CSVEASGGHEQFF.

This clonotype has only a few counts. The chain has TRBV24-1 and TRBJ2-3; 10 bases are shared with TRBD2. Per the germline V gene, CDR1 is KGHDR and CDR2 is SFDVKD. Germline trimming cut 5 bases from V and 3 bases from J; bases unmatched to any gene: 22. The CDR3 totals 21 residues. The CDR3 is CATSGGQPTAAGGPKTDTQYF. CDR3 coding DNA: TGTGCCACCAGTGGTGGACAGCCGACGGCAGCGGGAGGGCCGAAAACAGATACGCAGTATTTT.

V usage is TRBV25-1 and J usage is TRBJ2-7, with D possibly matching TRBD1 (6 bases). In germline, CDR1 is MGHDK, CDR2 SYGVNS. V dropped 6 bases and J dropped 0 bases, with 21 bases sitting between them. The CDR3 is made up of 17 amino acids. The CDR3 region is CASSPTGHTKSSYEQYF. CDR3 nucleotides: TGTGCCAGCAGCCCCACGGGACATACAAAGAGCTCCTACGAGCAGTACTTC.

There are many counts of this clonotype. J is TRBJ2-3 and V is TRBV5-1; weak D call: TRBD1 (6 bases). The CDR3 is 13 residues long. The germline gives CDR1 SGHRS, CDR2 YFSETQ. Trimming stripped 0 bases from V and 5 bases from J, with 7 bases between. CDR3: CASSLEQGDTQYF. The CDR3 nucleotides are TGCGCCAGCAGCTTGGAACAGGGAGATACGCAGTATTTT.

The rearrangement joins TRBV20-1 to TRBJ2-1; TRBD2 matches at 13 bases. The length of the CDR3 is 17 residues. The germline V gene encodes CDR1 DFQATT and CDR2 SNEGSKA (reference sequence). V lost 1 base to trimming and J lost 5 bases; unmatched junction nucleotides: 8. CDR3 in DNA: TGCAGTGCTAGAGCCTCAGCCGGGACTAGCGGGAACAATGAGCAGTTCTTC. This codes for CSARASAGTSGNNEQFF.

This clonotype was seen a handful of times. The chain joins TRBV18 to TRBJ1-2; D not resolved. V shed 6 bases and J shed 3 bases, with 8 bases lying between them. CDR3 length: 12 residues. Germline CDR1 KGHSH, CDR2 LQKENI. DNA of the CDR3: TGTGCCAGCTCCCCCAAGGACTATGGCTACACCTTC. It codes for CASSPKDYGYTF.

The V and J genes are TRBV10-3 and TRBJ2-5; D uncertain. There are 12 residues in the CDR3. Trimming shortened V by 3 bases and J by 2 bases, and 4 bases separated the two germline ends. CDR1 is ENHRY, CDR2 SYGVKD, per germline. The CDR3 nucleotides read TGTGCCATCAGTGATTTTCAAGAGACCCAGTACTTC. It yields the protein CAISDFQETQYF.

The sample holds a few counts of this clonotype. The rearrangement uses TRBV5-6 and TRBJ1-6; D is unclear. Germline assignment: CDR1 SGHDT and CDR2 YYEEEE. The V end was cut by 4 bases, the J end by 8 bases, with 13 bases between. The CDR3 extends over 14 amino acids. CDR3 bases: TGTGCCAGCAGCCCACCCGCTGTGGATTCACCCCTCCACTTT. Translation: CASSPPAVDSPLHF.

The chain employs TRBV24-1 and TRBJ2-6; D gene unclear. Per germline, CDR1 KGHDR and CDR2 SFDVKD. The CDR3 is 15 residues long. V was shortened by 2 bases and J by 2 bases, with 6 bases between the two germline ends. The CDR3 loop reads CATSDSRAGANVLTF. The CDR3 DNA reads TGTGCCACCAGTGATTCCCGGGCTGGGGCCAACGTCCTGACTTTC.

This clonotype was observed a few times. Here the CDR3 reads CASSAGTTYF. CDR3 coding DNA: TGTGCCAGCAGTGCCGGGACCACCTATTTT. The chain joins TRBV6-1 to TRBJ2-3; tentatively, D is TRBD1 or TRBD2 (5 bases each). Per germline, CDR1 MNHNS and CDR2 SASEGT. V was clipped by 4 bases and J by 15 bases, with 11 bases between them. The length of the CDR3 is 10 residues.